This TCR beta chain was recovered during a study of regulatory T cells in long-lasting Graves disease. Regarding the study as a whole: Persistent disease preferred TRBV28, TRBJ1-2 and TRBJ2-5; new disease, TRBV20-1 and TRBJ2-1.

The TCR beta library used iRepertoire HTBI primers with Arm-PCR amplification of CDR3. MiXCR, applied by TCRdb to the multiplex PCR reads, yields one record per CDR3 protein. The sample holds hundreds of thousands of distinct CDR3 sequences, approximately 13% seen once. Time point here: newly diagnosed GD, antithyroid drugs for less than 3 months. Extracted PBMC RNA gave rise to the TCR library. Patients of an endocrinology department in Xi'an, China, were included. The V gene's germline CDR1 is SGDLS and CDR2 YYNGEE. Trimming removed 5 bases at V and 3 bases at J, with 15 bases between. The CDR3 extends over 15 amino acids. On this clonotype: Its antigen is unidentified.

The same data also went into a second study, on T cells in Graves' hyperthyroidism and ophthalmopathy. From that paper: The study used the HTBI primer set for a first-round RT-PCR of the TCR CDR3.

This TCR was sampled from a man aged 30 to 39 with Graves disease. This chain joins TRBV9 and TRBJ1-5, with D unclear. The material was peripheral blood mononuclear cells (PBMCs), obtained at new diagnosis, from a patient treated with antithyroid drugs. The CDR3 DNA reads TGTGCCAGCAGTCTGAGCGGGGAAATCAATCAGCCCCAGCATTTT. This gives the protein CASSLSGEINQPQHF.